The following is a T cell receptor (beta chain) sequence with its context. The data belong to a study of blood T cells in healthy people across ages. For the second PCR, which ran for roughly 7 to 11 cycles, a sample-barcoded 5' primer and a J-beta primer mix were used. Each CDR3 protein gets one entry after TCRdb re-called the 5' RACE reads with MiXCR. The sample has about a million distinct CDR3 sequences, 48% seen once. V dropped 4 bases and J dropped 2 bases, with 10 bases sitting between them. This CDR3 spans 14 amino acids. Germline loops: CDR1 MNHEY, CDR2 SVGEGT. The rearrangement joins TRBV6-2 or TRBV6-3 to TRBJ2-3; D possibly uses TRBD1 or TRBD2 (6 bases each). The source of this sequence is a man aged 25 to 40 in good health. The sequencing sample was made of blood. This chain's CDR3 is CASSLQGLTDTQYF. CDR3 nucleotide sequence: TGTGCCAGCAGTTTACAGGGACTCACAGATACGCAGTATTTT.